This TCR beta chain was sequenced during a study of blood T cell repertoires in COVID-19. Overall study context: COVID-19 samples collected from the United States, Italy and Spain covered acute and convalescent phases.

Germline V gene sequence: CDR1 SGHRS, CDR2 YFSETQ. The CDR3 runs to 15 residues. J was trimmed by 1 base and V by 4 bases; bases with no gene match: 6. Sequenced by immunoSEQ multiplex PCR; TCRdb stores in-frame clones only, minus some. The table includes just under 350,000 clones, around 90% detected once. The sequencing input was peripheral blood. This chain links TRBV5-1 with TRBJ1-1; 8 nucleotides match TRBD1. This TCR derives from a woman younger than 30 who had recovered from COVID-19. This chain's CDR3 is CASSPTGVRNTEAFF. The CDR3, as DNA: TGCGCCAGCAGCCCGACAGGGGTCAGGAACACTGAAGCTTTCTTT.